This T cell receptor (beta chain) came from a study of shared clonotypes between healthy human individuals. About the research overall: CD4 naive and CD4 memory each took three plates per donor, while CD8 naive took two and CD8 memory one.

Study-wide points: There were few donors, and this limited the genetic and exposure-history diversity represented.

This clone showed up just once. Its target is unknown. Naive CD8 cells lacked CD45RO, underwent positive selection for CCR7 and left out terminally differentiated effector memory CD45RA+ cells. An even split of each subset's genomic DNA across several immunoSEQ plates was performed. As originally analysed: Filtering differed since immunoSEQ provided only junctions, with no quality scores. The repertoire was sequenced with immunoSEQ multiplex PCR; TCRdb's copy has only in-frame clones and lacks some. That table supplies the V and J calls and clone size; D and trimming were determined from the DNA. The repertoire holds about 700,000 clones, with about 91% as singletons. The V end lost 5 bases, the J end lost 6 bases, and 17 bases lay between the germline ends. Germline V gene data show CDR1 as LNHNV and CDR2 as YYDKDF (reference sequence). The CDR3 is 15 amino acids.

The sequencing sample was made of naive CD8+ T cells sorted from blood. This TCR came from a man aged 25-40 years in good health. The gene calls are TRBV15 and TRBJ2-1; tentative D call: TRBD2 (6 bases). The CDR3 sequence is CATSPSGRRVNEQFF. The CDR3 coding sequence is TGTGCCACCAGCCCCTCGGGGCGGAGGGTCAATGAGCAGTTCTTC.